This passage covers 15 T cell receptor beta chains from one sample sequenced in a study of T cell responses to AZD1222 COVID-19 vaccine. TCRdb keeps only in-frame clones here, not all; method: immunoSEQ multiplex PCR. Of under 200,000 clones in the sample, 85% to 95% were seen once. The sequences come from peripheral blood, collected on day 0 of AZD1222 vaccination. The receptor source for this set is an adult in good health.

The chain carries TRBV5-1 and TRBJ2-5; D not certain. The CDR3 is made up of 14 amino acids. V was shortened by 0 bases and J by 3 bases, with 9 bases between the two germline ends. Germline V gives CDR1 SGHRS, CDR2 YFSETQ. The CDR3 DNA is TGCGCCAGCAGCTTGGTCCCTAGAGAAGAGACCCAGTACTTC. Protein: CASSLVPREETQYF.

The V and J genes are TRBV7-7 and TRBJ2-5, with TRBD2 as a possible D gene (5 bases). V lost 3 bases to trimming and J lost 5 bases, with 13 bases between them. This CDR3 is built from 14 residues. Germline lookup yields CDR1 SSHAT and CDR2 FNYEAQ (reference sequence). The CDR3 region is CASSFSSAGETQYF. The CDR3 nucleotides read TGTGCCAGCAGCTTCAGCTCGGCGGGCGAGACCCAGTACTTC.

V gene TRBV9 combines with J gene TRBJ1-5, with D maybe TRBD1 (6 bases). This CDR3 region has 16 residues. Deletions cut 4 bases from V and 7 bases from J, with 21 bases between. Germline assignment: CDR1 SGDLS and CDR2 YYNGEE. CDR3 bases: TGTGCCAGCAGCATCGGCGAAGGGACACTGGGGCAGCCCCAGCATTTT. Amino acids: CASSIGEGTLGQPQHF.

This chain uses TRBV6-5 with TRBJ1-3; 7 bases are a match to TRBD1. Germline V gene sequence: CDR1 MNHEY, CDR2 SVGAGI. This CDR3 spans 14 amino acids. V lost 9 bases, J lost 4 bases, and 9 bases stayed unmatched. CDR3 protein: CARSLGQLGNTIYF. CDR3 sequence (DNA): TGTGCCAGGAGCCTGGGACAGTTAGGAAACACCATATATTTT.

The chain couples TRBV6-2 or TRBV6-3 to TRBJ1-5; weak D call: TRBD1 (5 bases). Trimming removed 0 bases at V and 7 bases at J, with 19 bases between. This CDR3 is built from 17 residues. Germline V gene data show CDR1 as MNHEY and CDR2 as SVGEGT. The CDR3 protein is CASSYSISQGGAQPQHF. As DNA, the CDR3 is TGTGCCAGCAGTTACTCGATCTCTCAGGGAGGAGCGCAGCCCCAGCATTTT.

Comments on this clone: Within the sample, other DNA sequences also encode this same CDR3. This chain links TRBV12-3 or TRBV12-4 with TRBJ1-2; a weak D match, TRBD1 (5 bases). V lost 1 base to trimming and J lost 5 bases, with 8 bases between them. The CDR3 covers 13 residues. The CDR3 nucleotides are TGTGCCAGCAGTTTAGGGGGGGAGTATGGCTACACCTTC. Translated: CASSLGGEYGYTF.

This CDR3 is CASSPGDPSSYNSPLHF. CDR3 nucleotides: TGTGCCAGCTCACCAGGGGACCCTAGCTCCTATAATTCACCCCTCCACTTT. The chain recombines TRBV18 with TRBJ1-6; tentative D call: TRBD1 (5 bases). Germline V CDR1 and CDR2: KGHSH, LQKENI. The CDR3 runs to 17 residues. V was clipped by 2 bases and J by 0 bases, with 11 bases between them. The variable domain in full, with the rest retrieved from reference TRBV18 and TRBJ1-6, is NAGVMQNPRHLVRRRGQEARLRCSPMKGHSHVYWYRQLPEEGLKFMVYLQKENIIDESGMPKERFSAEFPKEGPSILRIQQVVRGDSAAYFCASSPGDPSSYNSPLHFGNGTRLTVT.

This clone was recorded only once. This chain uses TRBV7-2 with TRBJ1-3; D is ambiguous. V was cut by 5 bases and J by 0 bases, with 5 bases left in between. The CDR3 covers 13 residues. The germline CDR1 and CDR2 sequences are SGHTA and FQGNSA. This CDR3 is CASSADSGNTIYF. CDR3 coding DNA: TGTGCCAGCAGCGCGGACTCTGGAAACACCATATATTTT.

This clone has a single count. The CDR3 DNA reads as TGTGCCAGCAGCCCTACAGGTGGATTCCAGCCCCAGCATTTT. It encodes CASSPTGGFQPQHF. The V gene is TRBV7-9, the J gene TRBJ1-5; D is perhaps TRBD1 (5 bases). Germline assignment: CDR1 SEHNR and CDR2 FQNEAQ (reference sequence). The CDR3 loop spans 14 amino acids. The V end lost 5 bases, the J end lost 7 bases, and 15 bases lay between the germline ends.

V gene TRBV5-4 combines with J gene TRBJ1-6, with 7 bases that match TRBD1. V trimming: 2 bases; J trimming: 4 bases; junction bases outside the gene matches: 6. CDR3 length: 16 residues. Germline loops: CDR1 SGHNT, CDR2 YYREEE (reference sequence). CDR3 bases: TGTGCCAGCAGCTTCGGGACAGCCAATTATAATTCACCCCTCCACTTT. It is translated as CASSFGTANYNSPLHF. Full variable domain (outside the CDR3, taken from reference TRBV5-4 and TRBJ1-6): ETGVTQSPTHLIKTRGQQVTLRCSSQSGHNTVSWYQQALGQGPQFIFQYYREEENGRGNFPPRFSGLQFPNYSSELNVNALELDDSALYLCASSFGTANYNSPLHFGNGTRLTVT.

V is TRBV19 and J is TRBJ2-7; 10 positions match TRBD2. This CDR3 has 14 residues. Unmatched junction bases numbered 4, after V lost 4 bases and J lost 4 bases. Germline V gene sequence: CDR1 LNHDA, CDR2 SQIVND (reference sequence). The CDR3 nucleotides read TGTGCCAGTAGTAGGCGGACTAGCGGATACGAGCAGTACTTC. Protein product: CASSRRTSGYEQYF.

The chain is built from TRBV7-2 and TRBJ2-1; the match to TRBD2 covers 13 bases. V gave up 5 bases and J gave up 8 bases; unmatched junction bases: 9. Germline CDR1 reads SGHTA; CDR2 reads FQGNSA. This CDR3 comprises 16 residues. The CDR3 DNA follows: TGTGCCAGCAGCGCCAGACTAGCGGGGGGCCGGGATGAGCAGTTCTTC. Protein sequence: CASSARLAGGRDEQFF.

The rearrangement joins TRBV7-2 to TRBJ2-4; 7 bases fit TRBD1. Germline V gene sequence: CDR1 SGHTA, CDR2 FQGNSA. The CDR3 loop spans 15 amino acids. The ends lost 2 bases at V and 4 bases at J; junction bases unmatched: 5. CDR3 coding DNA: TGTGCCAGCAGCTTAATTGAGACAGGGAAAAACATTCAGTACTTC. Amino acid sequence: CASSLIETGKNIQYF.

This chain links TRBV9 with TRBJ2-3, with TRBD2 matching over 7 bases. The CDR3 has 16 residues. Germline V CDR1 and CDR2: SGDLS, YYNGEE. Trimming cost V 1 base and J 0 bases; bases outside gene matches: 5. In DNA, the CDR3 is TGTGCCAGCAGCGTAAGGAGTAGCGGGAGCACAGATACGCAGTATTTT. Translation gives CASSVRSSGSTDTQYF.

This chain connects TRBV9 to TRBJ1-3; D remains unclear. Trimming stripped 7 bases from V and 9 bases from J, with 11 bases between. Germline assignment: CDR1 SGDLS and CDR2 YYNGEE. The CDR3 length is 11 residues. DNA for the CDR3: TGTGCCAGCGGGTCCCTTGGCACCATATATTTT. Translated, it gives CASGSLGTIYF.